Sequencing of this T cell receptor beta chain was carried out in a study of blood T cell repertoires in COVID-19. Study context: Samples representing acute and convalescent COVID-19 were sourced from the United States, Italy and Spain.

Original analysis: Scientists estimated how many nucleated cells there were by amplifying reference gene primers. Clones were sequenced by immunoSEQ multiplex PCR, and TCRdb holds only the in-frame ones, with some missing. The D gene and trimming were derived from the DNA, and the V and J assignments and clone size from that table. Among about 59,000 clones listed, 70% to 85% were seen once. The CDR3 length is 15 residues. The V and J ends lost 8 bases and 2 bases, in that order; junction bases with no gene match: 9. Germline CDR1 is LGHNT and CDR2 is FRNRAP. V gene TRBV12-5 combines with J gene TRBJ2-3; 8 bases agree with TRBD1. The specimen sequenced was peripheral blood. The sequence derives from a human donor in a cohort sampled during active COVID-19. The DNA for the CDR3 is TGTGCTAGTTCACCCGGGACAGGATACACAGATACGCAGTATTTT. Residues: CASSPGTGYTDTQYF.